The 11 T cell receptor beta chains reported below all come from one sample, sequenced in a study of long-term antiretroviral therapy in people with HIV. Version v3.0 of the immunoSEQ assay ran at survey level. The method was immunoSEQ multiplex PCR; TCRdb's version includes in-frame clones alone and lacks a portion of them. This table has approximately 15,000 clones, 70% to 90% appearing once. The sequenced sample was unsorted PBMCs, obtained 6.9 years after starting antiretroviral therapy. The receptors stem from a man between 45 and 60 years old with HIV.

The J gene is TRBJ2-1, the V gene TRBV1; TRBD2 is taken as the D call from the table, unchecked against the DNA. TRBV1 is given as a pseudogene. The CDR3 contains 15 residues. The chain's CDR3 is CTSTVAIRSYNEQFF. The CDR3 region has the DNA TGCACCAGCACCGTTGCGATCCGATCCTACAATGAGCAGTTCTTC.

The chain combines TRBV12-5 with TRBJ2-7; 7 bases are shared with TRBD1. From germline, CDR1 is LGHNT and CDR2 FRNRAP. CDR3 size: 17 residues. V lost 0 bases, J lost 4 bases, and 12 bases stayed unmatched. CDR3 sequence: CASGLVGSETGIYEQYF. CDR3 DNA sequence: TGTGCTAGTGGTTTGGTAGGTTCTGAGACAGGGATTTACGAGCAGTACTTC.

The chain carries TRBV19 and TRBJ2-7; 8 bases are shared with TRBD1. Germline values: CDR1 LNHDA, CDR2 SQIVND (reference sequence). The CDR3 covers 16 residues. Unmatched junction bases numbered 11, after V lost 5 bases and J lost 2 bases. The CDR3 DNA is TGTGCCAGTAGTCCCCAGGGGACAGGAGGGACCTACGAGCAGTACTTC. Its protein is CASSPQGTGGTYEQYF.

CDR3 bases: TGCGCCAGCAGCCAAGATTCGGGTGGTGAAAAACTGTTTTTT. Its protein product is CASSQDSGGEKLFF. The J gene is TRBJ1-4, the V gene TRBV4-3; D uncertain. V was cut by 0 bases and J by 7 bases, with 9 bases left in between. The germline gives CDR1 LGHNA, CDR2 YSLEER. The CDR3 is 14 amino acids.

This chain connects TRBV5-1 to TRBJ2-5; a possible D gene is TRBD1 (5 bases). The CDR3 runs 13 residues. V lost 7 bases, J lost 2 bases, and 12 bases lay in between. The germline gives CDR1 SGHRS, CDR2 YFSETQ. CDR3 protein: CASSTTDQETQYF. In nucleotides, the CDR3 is TGCGCCAGCTCCACGACAGATCAAGAGACCCAGTACTTC. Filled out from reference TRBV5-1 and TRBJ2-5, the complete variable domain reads KAGVTQTPRYLIKTRGQQVTLSCSPISGHRSVSWYQQTPGQGLQFLFEYFSETQRNKGNFPGRFSGRQFSNSRSEMNVSTLELGDSALYLCASSTTDQETQYFGPGTRLLVL.

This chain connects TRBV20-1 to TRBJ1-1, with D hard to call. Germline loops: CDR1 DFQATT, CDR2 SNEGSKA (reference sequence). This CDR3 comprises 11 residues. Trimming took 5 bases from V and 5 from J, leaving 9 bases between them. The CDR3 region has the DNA TGCAGTGCTCTGGGCAGTACTGAAGCTTTCTTT. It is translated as CSALGSTEAFF.

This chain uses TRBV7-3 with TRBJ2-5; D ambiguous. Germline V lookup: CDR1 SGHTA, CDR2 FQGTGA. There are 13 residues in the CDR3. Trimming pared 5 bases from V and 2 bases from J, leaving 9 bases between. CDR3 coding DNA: TGTGCCAGCAGCGTCAATCCGCAAGAGACCCAGTACTTC. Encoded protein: CASSVNPQETQYF.

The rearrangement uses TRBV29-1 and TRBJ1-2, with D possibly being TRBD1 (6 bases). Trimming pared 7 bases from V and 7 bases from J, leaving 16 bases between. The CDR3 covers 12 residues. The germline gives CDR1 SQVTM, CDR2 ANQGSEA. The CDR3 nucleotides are TGCAGCGCCTACCGAGGGGGGCTTGGCTACACCTTC. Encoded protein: CSAYRGGLGYTF. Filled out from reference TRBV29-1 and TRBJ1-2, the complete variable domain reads SAVISQKPSRDICQRGTSLTIQCQVDSQVTMMFWYRQQPGQSLTLIATANQGSEATYESGFVIDKFPISRPNLTFSTLTVSNMSPEDSSIYLCSAYRGGLGYTFGSGTRLTVV.

CDR3 DNA sequence: TGCGCCAGCAGCCAAACCAACCTTGCCGGGACAGGGGGCGGTGAGCAGTACTTC. Translated: CASSQTNLAGTGGGEQYF. The chain employs TRBV4-3 and TRBJ2-7; 12 bases map to TRBD1. The V gene end was trimmed by 2 bases and the J gene end by 7 bases; junction bases not matched to a gene: 15. Germline CDR1 reads LGHNA; CDR2 reads YSLEER. This CDR3 has 18 residues.

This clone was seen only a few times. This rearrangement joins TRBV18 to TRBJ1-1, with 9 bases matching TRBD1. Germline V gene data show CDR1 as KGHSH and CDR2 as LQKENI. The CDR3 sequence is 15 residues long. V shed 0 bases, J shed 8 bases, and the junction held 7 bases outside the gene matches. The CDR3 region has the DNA TGTGCCAGCTCACCACCCGACAGGGGGGATGGGGAAGCTTTCTTT. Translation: CASSPPDRGDGEAFF. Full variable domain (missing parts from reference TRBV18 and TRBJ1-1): NAGVMQNPRHLVRRRGQEARLRCSPMKGHSHVYWYRQLPEEGLKFMVYLQKENIIDESGMPKERFSAEFPKEGPSILRIQQVVRGDSAAYFCASSPPDRGDGEAFFGQGTRLTVV.

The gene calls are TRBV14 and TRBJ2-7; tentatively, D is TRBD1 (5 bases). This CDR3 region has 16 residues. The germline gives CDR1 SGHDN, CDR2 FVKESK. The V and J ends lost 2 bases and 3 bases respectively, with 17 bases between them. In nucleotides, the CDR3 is TGTGCCAGCAGCCAACTATTATATACAGGCGACTACGAGCAGTACTTC. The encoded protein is CASSQLLYTGDYEQYF.